This record covers a single T cell receptor (beta chain). This specimen comes from a study of radiation and T cells in renal cell carcinoma. V was clipped by 5 bases and J by 4 bases; unmatched bases: 19. Germline CDR1 is MDHEN and CDR2 is SYDVKM. CDR3 length: 18 residues. The time point was: baseline pretreatment blood. Treatment denoted: 15 Gy SBRT to primary tumor, nephrectomy 4 weeks later. Method: immunoSEQ multiplex PCR; TCRdb's copy keeps in-frame clones and lacks some. This table has approximately 140,000 clones, approximately 90% appearing once. The receptor was isolated from a woman in her seventies with renal cell carcinoma. This chain connects TRBV28 to TRBJ1-1, with 7 bases aligning to TRBD1. This sample comprised blood, obtained from a patient whose treatment included radiotherapy and nephrectomy. The CDR3 nucleotides read TGTGCCAGCAGTGCCCCTTACCAACTGAACAGGGGACGCACTGAAGCTTTCTTT. It encodes CASSAPYQLNRGRTEAFF.